These T cell receptor beta chains were read from a single sample in a study of spatial heterogeneity in lung cancer. TCRdb called the 5' RACE reads again in MiXCR, with one record for every CDR3 protein. The top ten clones hold roughly 10% of a sample with a few thousand distinct CDR3 sequences, roughly 15% of them seen once. The sequences come from lung tumor tissue, collected at surgery. All receptors derive from a male donor with early-stage non-small cell lung cancer. Both conserved end residues are part of each CDR3. A D gene is named only where the DNA matches it firmly. Rows may omit the clone size; those that give it use once, few, many or a size class.

v_gene: TRBV13; len: 16; j_gene: TRBJ2-3; d_gene: TRBD1; abundance: large; CDR3nt: TGTGCCAGCAGCTTTGTTGGGACAGGGAACACAGATACGCAGTATTTT; CDR3aa: CASSFVGTGNTDTQYF
v_gene: TRBV6-5; len: 13; j_gene: TRBJ1-2; d_gene: NA; abundance: medium-sized; CDR3nt: TGTGCCAGCAGTTACACACGGACTTCTGGCTACACCTTC; CDR3aa: CASSYTRTSGYTF
v_gene: TRBV3-1; len: 13; j_gene: TRBJ2-7; d_gene: TRBD2; abundance: NA; CDR3nt: TGTGCCAGCAGCCCGACTAGCGGGCCCGAGCAGTACTTC; CDR3aa: CASSPTSGPEQYF
v_gene: TRBV6-5; len: 15; j_gene: TRBJ2-3; d_gene: TRBD2; abundance: NA; CDR3nt: TGTGCCAGCAGGGGGGGGGAGCTGGGCACAGATACGCAGTATTTT; CDR3aa: CASRGGELGTDTQYF
v_gene: TRBV29-1; len: 14; j_gene: TRBJ2-3; d_gene: TRBD2; abundance: few; CDR3nt: TGCAGCGTTGAGGAGCGGGATCGCACAGATACGCAGTATTTT; CDR3aa: CSVEERDRTDTQYF
v_gene: TRBV19; len: 14; j_gene: TRBJ2-5; d_gene: NA; abundance: NA; CDR3nt: TGTGCCAGCATGGACGGAGCAGGGCAAGAGACCCAGTACTTC; CDR3aa: CASMDGAGQETQYF
v_gene: TRBV4-3; len: 16; j_gene: TRBJ2-2; d_gene: NA; abundance: NA; CDR3nt: TGCGCCAGCAGCCAAGAGGGGTACGCGAACACCGGGGAGCTGTTTTTT; CDR3aa: CASSQEGYANTGELFF
v_gene: TRBV29-1; len: 11; j_gene: TRBJ2-7; d_gene: NA; abundance: many; CDR3nt: TGCAGCGCCGGTTGGGGCTACGAGCAGTACTTC; CDR3aa: CSAGWGYEQYF
v_gene: TRBV11-3; len: 14; j_gene: TRBJ2-1; d_gene: NA; abundance: medium-sized; CDR3nt: TGTGCCAGCAGCCACGACCACACCTACAATGAGCAGTTCTTC; CDR3aa: CASSHDHTYNEQFF
v_gene: TRBV19; len: 14; j_gene: TRBJ1-2; d_gene: TRBD1; abundance: NA; CDR3nt: TGTGCCAGTAGCGTCAGGGGGCGCGACTATGGCTACACCTTC; CDR3aa: CASSVRGRDYGYTF
v_gene: TRBV18; len: 11; j_gene: TRBJ2-7; d_gene: NA; abundance: medium-sized; CDR3nt: TGTGTCAGCTCGCCCGACTACGAGCAGTACTTC; CDR3aa: CVSSPDYEQYF
v_gene: TRBV11-1; len: 12; j_gene: TRBJ1-1; d_gene: NA; abundance: many; CDR3nt: TGTGCCAGCAGCTTATTTCGGACTGAAGCTTTCTTT; CDR3aa: CASSLFRTEAFF
v_gene: TRBV28; len: 12; j_gene: TRBJ2-1; d_gene: NA; abundance: NA; CDR3nt: TGTGCCAGCAGTCCAGTATACAATGAGCAGTTCTTC; CDR3aa: CASSPVYNEQFF
v_gene: TRBV6-2/TRBV6-3; len: 14; j_gene: TRBJ2-5; d_gene: TRBD2; abundance: medium-sized; CDR3nt: TGTGCCAGCAGTCCCGGGACTAGTGAAGAGACCCAGTACTTC; CDR3aa: CASSPGTSEETQYF
v_gene: TRBV5-5; len: 15; j_gene: TRBJ2-6; d_gene: NA; abundance: medium-sized; CDR3nt: TGTGCCAGCAGCTTGACAGGCCCTGGGGCCAACGTCCTGACTTTC; CDR3aa: CASSLTGPGANVLTF
v_gene: TRBV20-1; len: 12; j_gene: TRBJ2-7; d_gene: NA; abundance: NA; CDR3nt: TGCAGTCGCGGGAACGGGATCTACGAGCAGTACTTC; CDR3aa: CSRGNGIYEQYF
v_gene: TRBV11-1; len: 13; j_gene: TRBJ2-1; d_gene: NA; abundance: medium-sized; CDR3nt: TGTGCCAGCAGCCACCCGCCCCGGAATGAGCAGTTCTTC; CDR3aa: CASSHPPRNEQFF
v_gene: TRBV28; len: 13; j_gene: TRBJ2-5; d_gene: NA; abundance: medium-sized; CDR3nt: TGTGCCAGCAGTTTCCCAGGGGCAGAGACCCAGTACTTC; CDR3aa: CASSFPGAETQYF
v_gene: TRBV6-1; len: 13; j_gene: TRBJ1-2; d_gene: NA; abundance: medium-sized; CDR3nt: TGTGCCAGCAGGGGGGGACGGGCCTATGGCTACACCTTC; CDR3aa: CASRGGRAYGYTF
v_gene: TRBV7-2; len: 12; j_gene: TRBJ2-5; d_gene: NA; abundance: few; CDR3nt: TGTGCCAGCAGCTTAGGCGGAGGTTGGCCGTACTTC; CDR3aa: CASSLGGGWPYF
v_gene: TRBV2; len: 15; j_gene: TRBJ2-3; d_gene: NA; abundance: medium-sized; CDR3nt: TGTGCCAGCAGTGAACTTCAGTATAGCACAGATACGCAGTATTTT; CDR3aa: CASSELQYSTDTQYF
v_gene: TRBV28; len: 13; j_gene: TRBJ1-2; d_gene: NA; abundance: few; CDR3nt: TGTGCCAGTATCCGGGCGCCCAACTATGGCTACACCTTC; CDR3aa: CASIRAPNYGYTF
v_gene: TRBV11-2; len: 15; j_gene: TRBJ2-2; d_gene: TRBD2; abundance: medium-sized; CDR3nt: TGTGCCAGCAGAGGCGGGGGGACTAACACCGGGGAGCTGTTTTTT; CDR3aa: CASRGGGTNTGELFF
v_gene: TRBV5-4; len: 15; j_gene: TRBJ1-6; d_gene: NA; abundance: NA; CDR3nt: TGTGCCAGCAGCTTGGTGTCGGGGCGAAATTCACCCCTCCACTTT; CDR3aa: CASSLVSGRNSPLHF
v_gene: TRBV20-1; len: 13; j_gene: TRBJ2-3; d_gene: TRBD2; abundance: medium-sized; CDR3nt: TGCAGTGCTAGACTAGCGGGATTGAATACGCAGTATTTT; CDR3aa: CSARLAGLNTQYF
v_gene: TRBV4-3; len: 16; j_gene: TRBJ2-1; d_gene: TRBD1; abundance: NA; CDR3nt: TGCGCCAGCAGCCAAGATGGGGACAGCGCCTACAATGAGCAGTTCTTC; CDR3aa: CASSQDGDSAYNEQFF
v_gene: TRBV7-9; len: 15; j_gene: TRBJ2-7; d_gene: NA; abundance: medium-sized; CDR3nt: TGTGCCAGCAGCTTAGAAGGGAGAGGGGCCTACGAGCAGTACTTC; CDR3aa: CASSLEGRGAYEQYF
v_gene: TRBV13; len: 16; j_gene: TRBJ2-7; d_gene: TRBD1; abundance: many; CDR3nt: TGTGCCAGCAGCCGGAATTTGGGACAGCTCTCCTACGAGCAGTACTTC; CDR3aa: CASSRNLGQLSYEQYF
v_gene: TRBV29-1; len: 13; j_gene: TRBJ1-2; d_gene: NA; abundance: medium-sized; CDR3nt: TGCAGCGTTGAGTTCCGGACGAACTATGGCTACACCTTC; CDR3aa: CSVEFRTNYGYTF
v_gene: TRBV20-1; len: 13; j_gene: TRBJ1-5; d_gene: NA; abundance: once; CDR3nt: TGCCGTGCGATGACCTTTCTCAATCAGCCCCAGCATTTT; CDR3aa: CRAMTFLNQPQHF
v_gene: TRBV6-1; len: 19; j_gene: TRBJ2-3; d_gene: NA; abundance: medium-sized; CDR3nt: TGTGCCAGCAGTAACACAAGGATAACGCTTGGGGCTAGCACAGATACGCAGTATTTT; CDR3aa: CASSNTRITLGASTDTQYF
v_gene: TRBV4-2; len: 18; j_gene: TRBJ2-5; d_gene: TRBD2; abundance: medium-sized; CDR3nt: TGTGCCAGCAGCCAAGGGGTAACTAGCGGGAGGGCCCGAGAGACCCAGTACTTC; CDR3aa: CASSQGVTSGRARETQYF
v_gene: TRBV12-3/TRBV12-4; len: 14; j_gene: TRBJ2-2; d_gene: NA; abundance: NA; CDR3nt: TGTGCCAGCAGTAAACTTAGGGGTACCGGGGAGCTGTTTTTT; CDR3aa: CASSKLRGTGELFF
v_gene: TRBV20-1; len: 12; j_gene: TRBJ1-1; d_gene: NA; abundance: medium-sized; CDR3nt: TGCAGTGCTAGAACGCAGGGATCGGAAGCTTTCTTT; CDR3aa: CSARTQGSEAFF
v_gene: TRBV28; len: 14; j_gene: TRBJ1-5; d_gene: NA; abundance: medium-sized; CDR3nt: TGTGCCAGCAGCCTGACGGGACCACAGCAGCCCCAGCATTTT; CDR3aa: CASSLTGPQQPQHF
v_gene: TRBV6-2/TRBV6-3; len: 13; j_gene: TRBJ2-7; d_gene: NA; abundance: medium-sized; CDR3nt: TGTGCCAGCAATCCGGGACAAACCTACGAGCAGTACTTC; CDR3aa: CASNPGQTYEQYF
v_gene: TRBV12-3/TRBV12-4; len: 16; j_gene: TRBJ2-1; d_gene: TRBD1; abundance: NA; CDR3nt: TGTGCCAGCAGACCCTGGACAGGGGGCAAAAGCAATGAGCAGTTCTTC; CDR3aa: CASRPWTGGKSNEQFF
v_gene: TRBV6-1; len: 12; j_gene: TRBJ1-5; d_gene: TRBD1; abundance: once; CDR3nt: TGTGCCAGCGGGACAGGGGATCAGCCCCAGCATTTT; CDR3aa: CASGTGDQPQHF
v_gene: TRBV27; len: 13; j_gene: TRBJ2-1; d_gene: NA; abundance: NA; CDR3nt: TGTGCCAGCAGTTTATCGGGAAACAATGAGCAGTTCTTC; CDR3aa: CASSLSGNNEQFF
v_gene: TRBV7-9; len: 15; j_gene: TRBJ2-7; d_gene: TRBD1; abundance: once; CDR3nt: TGTGCCAGCAGTCGGTCCGGGACAGGAGCCTACGAGCAGTACTTC; CDR3aa: CASSRSGTGAYEQYF
v_gene: TRBV28; len: 12; j_gene: TRBJ2-2; d_gene: NA; abundance: medium-sized; CDR3nt: TGTGCCAGCAGTTCACTTGGTCGGGAGCTGTTTTTT; CDR3aa: CASSSLGRELFF
v_gene: TRBV19; len: 16; j_gene: TRBJ1-5; d_gene: NA; abundance: medium-sized; CDR3nt: TGTGCCAGTACCCCCGGTCCGGGGAGAAGCAATCAGCCCCAGCATTTT; CDR3aa: CASTPGPGRSNQPQHF
v_gene: TRBV3-1; len: 14; j_gene: TRBJ2-2; d_gene: TRBD1; abundance: few; CDR3nt: TGTGCCAGCAGCCAGGGACAGAGCAGGGGGGAGCTGTTTTTT; CDR3aa: CASSQGQSRGELFF
v_gene: TRBV20-1; len: 13; j_gene: TRBJ2-7; d_gene: TRBD2; abundance: NA; CDR3nt: TGCAGTGCTGTGGGACTAGCGGGGTACGAGCAGTACTTC; CDR3aa: CSAVGLAGYEQYF
v_gene: TRBV4-1; len: 18; j_gene: TRBJ2-2; d_gene: TRBD2; abundance: medium-sized; CDR3nt: TGCGCCAGCAGCCCCGCGGGACTAGCGGGGGCGAACACCGGGGAGCTGTTTTTT; CDR3aa: CASSPAGLAGANTGELFF
v_gene: TRBV4-3; len: 18; j_gene: TRBJ1-1; d_gene: NA; abundance: NA; CDR3nt: TGCGCCAGCAGCCAAGATCTGTACGGGGCCCAACAGGACCCTGAAGCTTTCTTT; CDR3aa: CASSQDLYGAQQDPEAFF